The rows below give T cell receptor beta chains drawn from one sample of a study of cytomegalovirus exposure and HLA in healthy donors. Sequenced by immunoSEQ multiplex PCR; TCRdb stores in-frame clones only, minus some. Seen here are 100,000 to 150,000 clones, just over 65% observed once, and the top ten hold about 1.6%. Specimen: PBMCs. The receptors were sampled from a man between 18 and 35 years old in good health and CMV-seronegative. CDR3s include the opening cysteine and the closing phenylalanine or tryptophan. A D gene is named only where the DNA matches it firmly. Some rows mark clone size as missing; the rest say once, few, many or name a class of expanded clone.

abundance | j_gene | d_gene | v_gene | CDR3nt | CDR3aa
few | TRBJ2-2 | TRBD1 | TRBV18 | TGTGCCAGCTCACCGGGACAGGGGGCGCACACCGGGGAGCTGTTTTTT | CASSPGQGAHTGELFF
NA | TRBJ2-7 | NA | TRBV28 | TGTGCCAGCAGCCCCCTAATTGGCGAGCAGTACTTC | CASSPLIGEQYF
once | TRBJ2-1 | NA | TRBV4-3 | TGCGCCAGCAGCCAAGATTCCGGGACAACCTACAATGAGCAGTTCTTC | CASSQDSGTTYNEQFF
once | TRBJ2-1 | NA | TRBV7-3 | TGTGCCAGCAGCTTAGCGGAGGGGTCCTACAATGAGCAGTTCTTC | CASSLAEGSYNEQFF
NA | TRBJ2-2 | NA | TRBV7-2 | TGTGCCAGCAGCTTAGAGGGGGGGTTGGGCGGGGAGCTGTTTTTT | CASSLEGGLGGELFF
NA | TRBJ2-5 | TRBD2 | TRBV30 | TGTGCCTGGATCCCACCGGGACTAGCGGGAGGATCGCGGGAGACCCAGTACTTC | CAWIPPGLAGGSRETQYF
NA | TRBJ2-2 | NA | TRBV5-1 | TGCGCCAGCAGCTTGGTGGTCAGGGAGAACACCGGGGAGCTGTTTTTT | CASSLVVRENTGELFF
few | TRBJ1-3 | NA | TRBV6-1 | TGTGCCAGCAGTGAAGTACAGCAGAGCTCTGGAAACACCATATATTTT | CASSEVQQSSGNTIYF
NA | TRBJ2-7 | NA | TRBV2 | TGTGCCAGCAGGGCCCCCACAGCATACGAGCAGTACTTC | CASRAPTAYEQYF
NA | TRBJ2-1 | TRBD2 | TRBV10-3 | TGTGCCACCGCCAGCGGGGGTCCGAACAATGAGCAGTTCTTC | CATASGGPNNEQFF
NA | TRBJ1-5 | TRBD1 | TRBV27 | TGTGCCAGCAGGACCGGGACAGGGAGCAATCAGCCCCAGCATTTT | CASRTGTGSNQPQHF
NA | TRBJ2-2 | TRBD2 | TRBV2 | TGTGCCAGCAGTCGGGAGGTGGGGGAGCTGTTTTTT | CASSREVGELFF
NA | TRBJ2-7 | NA | TRBV6-5 | TGTGCCAGCAGTTATCGACTCACTCACCACGAGCAGTACTTC | CASSYRLTHHEQYF
NA | TRBJ2-7 | NA | TRBV10-1 | TGCGCCAGCAGCCGACAGGAGAGTCCTGACGAGCAGTACTTC | CASSRQESPDEQYF
few | TRBJ1-4 | NA | TRBV30 | TGTGCCTGGAGTTTAACCATCGGTCTGTTTTTT | CAWSLTIGLFF
NA | TRBJ1-2 | TRBD1 | TRBV9 | TGTGCCAGCACCCCAGGACAGGGTGCCTATGGCTACACCTTC | CASTPGQGAYGYTF
few | TRBJ2-7 | NA | TRBV6-5 | TGTGCCAGCAGTTACTCAGGCAGGCGCGAGCAGTACTTC | CASSYSGRREQYF
NA | TRBJ1-1 | NA | TRBV6-5 | TGTGCCAGCAGTGCCTTAAATGACAGGACCGTAGAAGCTTTCTTT | CASSALNDRTVEAFF
NA | TRBJ1-5 | TRBD1 | TRBV2 | TGTGCCAGCATGAGGGACAGGGCTCGAGGGGATCAGCCCCAGCATTTT | CASMRDRARGDQPQHF
NA | TRBJ1-1 | NA | TRBV28 | TGTGCCAGCAGCCCCGTTGAAGCTTTCTTT | CASSPVEAFF
NA | TRBJ2-2 | NA | TRBV6-6 | TGTGCCAGCAGGGAGCACAGGGCCACCGGGGAGCTGTTTTTT | CASREHRATGELFF
once | TRBJ1-2 | TRBD1 | TRBV30 | TGTGCCTGGAGTAGGGGGACAGCTAACTATGGCCACACCTTC | CAWSRGTANYGHTF
few | TRBJ2-7 | NA | TRBV19 | TGTGCCAGTCGGTCTAGAAACTACGAGCAGTACTTC | CASRSRNYEQYF
NA | TRBJ2-1 | NA | TRBV5-3 | TGTGCCAGAAGCGAGATTCTAGCTCCGGGAAATGAGCAGTTCTTC | CARSEILAPGNEQFF
few | TRBJ2-5 | TRBD1 | TRBV4-1 | TGCGCCAGCAGCCCCACCGGGACAGTGTACCAAGAGACCCAGTACTTC | CASSPTGTVYQETQYF
NA | TRBJ1-5 | NA | TRBV28 | TGTGCCGGGGGGGCGGGGGGTCAGCCCCAGCATTTT | CAGGAGGQPQHF
NA | TRBJ2-5 | NA | TRBV7-9 | TGTGCCAGCAGCCCGGGGGGCGGGCAGGCCCACCAAGAGACCCAGTACTTC | CASSPGGGQAHQETQYF
NA | TRBJ2-5 | NA | TRBV18 | TGTGCCAGCTTACTTCAAGGGGCCGGGGGGACCCAGTACTTC | CASLLQGAGGTQYF
once | TRBJ2-2 | TRBD2 | TRBV4-2 | TGTGCCAGCAGCCAAGCTAGCGGGGGGGCCTCAACAGGCGGGGAGCTGTTTTTT | CASSQASGGASTGGELFF
NA | TRBJ2-1 | NA | TRBV7-3 | TGTGCCAGCAGCTTATTGTCAGGGAGGAATGAGCAGTTCTTC | CASSLLSGRNEQFF
few | TRBJ2-3 | TRBD2 | TRBV9 | TGTGCCAGCAGCGTTGAGGTACCTAGCGGGAGCAGCACAGATACGCAGTATTTT | CASSVEVPSGSSTDTQYF
NA | TRBJ1-2 | TRBD1 | TRBV5-4 | TGTGCCAGCAGCCCTAGACAGGGAACTAACTATGGCTACACCTTC | CASSPRQGTNYGYTF
many | TRBJ2-1 | TRBD2 | TRBV9 | TGTGCCAGCAGCGGACTAGCGGGGGGGCAGTTCTTC | CASSGLAGGQFF
NA | TRBJ2-3 | TRBD2 | TRBV2 | TGTGCCAGCAGTGGGTCGGGGAGACTAGCGGGGGGGAATACGCAGTATTTT | CASSGSGRLAGGNTQYF
NA | TRBJ2-1 | TRBD2 | TRBV6-5 | TGTGCCAGCAGTTACGTAGCGGGATTGTCCTACAATGAGCAGTTCTTC | CASSYVAGLSYNEQFF
NA | TRBJ2-1 | TRBD2 | TRBV5-4 | TGTGCCAGCAGCTTGGATGCGGGGGGGTATTATGAGCAGTTCTTC | CASSLDAGGYYEQFF
few | TRBJ1-1 | TRBD1 | TRBV30 | TGTGCCTGGACCCCTTGGGACAGGAACACTGAAGCTTTCTTT | CAWTPWDRNTEAFF
few | TRBJ2-7 | NA | TRBV7-6 | TGTGCCAGCAGCCGGAGGGCGGGGGAGCAGTACTTC | CASSRRAGEQYF
few | TRBJ2-1 | TRBD1 | TRBV28 | TGTGCCAGCAGCCTCGACAGGGCTTTCCCAAATGAGCAGTTCTTC | CASSLDRAFPNEQFF
once | TRBJ1-4 | TRBD1 | TRBV30 | TGTGCCTGGAGTAATAGCGGGACAGGGAACGAAAAACTGTTTTTT | CAWSNSGTGNEKLFF
NA | TRBJ1-5 | NA | TRBV19 | TGTGCCAGTAGTGGACACCGGGCCCTTAGGAATCAGCCCCAGCATTTT | CASSGHRALRNQPQHF